This TCR beta chain was found in a study of T cells in Graves' hyperthyroidism and ophthalmopathy. Study-level results: The model's output predicted ophthalmopathy at a median of around 6.9 months prior to onset. Separation of ophthalmopathy from stable hyperthyroidism was achieved by a 13 V-J model.

On this clonotype itself: Its target is not known.

TCR beta CDR3 regions were amplified from RNA. The primer set for the first-round RT-PCR of the TCR CDR3 was HTBI. One entry per CDR3 protein results from TCRdb running MiXCR on the multiplex PCR reads. Of approximately 690,000 distinct CDR3 sequences listed, less than 25% are singletons. This sample holds PBMCs from 8 to 10 ml fresh peripheral blood. This TCR was recovered from a man under 40 with Graves' ophthalmopathy. The sequenced sample was blood.

Here the CDR3 reads CATSDTGPAGVLGEQFF. The CDR3 region has the DNA TGTGCCACCAGTGATACAGGCCCAGCGGGAGTATTGGGTGAGCAGTTCTTC. The rearrangement uses TRBV24-1 and TRBJ2-1, with 8 bases identical to TRBD2. This CDR3 comprises 17 residues. The V segment lost 3 bases and the J segment 9 bases; nucleotides outside the gene matches: 15. Germline V gene data show CDR1 as KGHDR and CDR2 as SFDVKD.